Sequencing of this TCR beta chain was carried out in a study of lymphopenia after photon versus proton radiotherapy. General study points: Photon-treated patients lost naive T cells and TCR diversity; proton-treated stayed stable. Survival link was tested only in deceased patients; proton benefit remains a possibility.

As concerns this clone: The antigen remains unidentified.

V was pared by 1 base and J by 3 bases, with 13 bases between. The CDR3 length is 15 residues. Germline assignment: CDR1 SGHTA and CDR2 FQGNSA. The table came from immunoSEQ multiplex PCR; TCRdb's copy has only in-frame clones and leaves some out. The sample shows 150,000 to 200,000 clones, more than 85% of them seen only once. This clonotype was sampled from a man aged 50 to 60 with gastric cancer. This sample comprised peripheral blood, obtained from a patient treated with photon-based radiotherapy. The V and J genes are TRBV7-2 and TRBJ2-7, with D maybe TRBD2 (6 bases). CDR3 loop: CASSLGDLSLYEQYF. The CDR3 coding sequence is TGTGCCAGCAGCTTAGGGGACTTAAGTCTCTACGAGCAGTACTTC.